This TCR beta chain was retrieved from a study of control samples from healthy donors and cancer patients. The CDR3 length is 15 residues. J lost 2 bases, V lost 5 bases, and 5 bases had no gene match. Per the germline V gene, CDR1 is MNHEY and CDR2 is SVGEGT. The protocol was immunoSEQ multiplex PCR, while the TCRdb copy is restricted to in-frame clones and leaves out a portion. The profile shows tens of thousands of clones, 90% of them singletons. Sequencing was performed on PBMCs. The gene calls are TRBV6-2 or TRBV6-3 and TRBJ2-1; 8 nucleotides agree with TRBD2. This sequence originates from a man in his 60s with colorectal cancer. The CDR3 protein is CASSKRGPPYNEQFF. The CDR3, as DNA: TGTGCCAGCAGTAAGCGGGGGCCTCCCTACAATGAGCAGTTCTTC.